One T cell receptor beta chain is described in this entry. This record belongs to a study of T cell responses to AZD1222 COVID-19 vaccine. Unmatched junction bases numbered 8, after V lost 6 bases and J lost 5 bases. Germline CDR1 reads MNHEY; CDR2 reads SVGAGI. This CDR3 is built from 14 residues. The repertoire was sequenced with immunoSEQ multiplex PCR; TCRdb's copy has only in-frame clones and lacks some. Of about 70,000 clones listed, less than 90% are singletons. The material was peripheral blood, obtained on day 0 of AZD1222 vaccination. The rearrangement uses TRBV6-5 and TRBJ1-2; TRBD1 matches 8 bases. The sequence derives from an adult in good health. The CDR3 sequence: CASSQTGAHYGYTF. The CDR3 DNA follows: TGTGCCAGCAGCCAGACAGGGGCGCATTATGGCTACACCTTC.